The rows below give T cell receptor beta chains drawn from one sample of a study of a mutant IDH1 vaccine in newly diagnosed glioma. Their specific antigens are unknown. Here immunoSEQ multiplex PCR was the method, and the copy in TCRdb shows in-frame clones only, minus some. The table has approximately 38,000 clones, approximately 85% seen once. The sequenced sample was PBMCs, obtained from a glioma patient whose treatment included an IDH1 peptide vaccine. Receptors were obtained from a man between 35 and 55 years old with glioma. Both conserved end residues are part of each CDR3. D genes are given only for firm matches. Clone size is given for some rows only: seen once, a few or many times, or a class if the clone is expanded.

d_gene	j_gene	v_gene	abundance	CDR3nt	CDR3aa
.	TRBJ1-4	TRBV10-3	few	TGTGCCATCAGTGAAACATTGAGTGAAAAACTGTTTTTT	CAISETLSEKLFF
.	TRBJ1-5	TRBV2	once	TGTGCCACCTCAGGGGACCAGAGCAATCAGCCCCAGCATTTT	CATSGDQSNQPQHF
.	TRBJ1-1	TRBV27	.	TGTGCCAGCAGTTCGCCGGGATCGAACACTGAAGCTTTCTTT	CASSSPGSNTEAFF
.	TRBJ2-6	TRBV7-6	.	TGTGCCAGCAGCCAAGCTGGGACGGCGAGCGGGGCCAACGTCCTGACTTTC	CASSQAGTASGANVLTF
TRBD1	TRBJ2-7	TRBV4-3	.	TGCGCCAGCAGCCCCACGACAGGGGGCGACGAGCAGTACTTC	CASSPTTGGDEQYF
TRBD1	TRBJ1-2	TRBV27	.	TGTGCCAGCAGTTTTGGTTTACGGACAGGGCTGGATGGCTACACCTTC	CASSFGLRTGLDGYTF
TRBD2	TRBJ2-3	TRBV7-2	.	TGTGCCAGCAGCTTACCGTTGCGGGAGGTCGAAACGCAGTATTTT	CASSLPLREVETQYF
TRBD1	TRBJ1-2	TRBV19	.	TGTGCCAGTCGTAAAACAGGGGGCGGTGGCTACACCTTC	CASRKTGGGGYTF
.	TRBJ1-2	TRBV7-2	.	TGTGCCAGCAGCTACATACGAGGAATCTATGGCTACACCTTC	CASSYIRGIYGYTF
TRBD1	TRBJ1-4	TRBV6-1	.	TGTGCCAGCAGTGGGACAGGCGGTAATGAAAAACTGTTTTTT	CASSGTGGNEKLFF
.	TRBJ2-7	TRBV7-3	.	TGTGCCAGCAGCTTGGAGACAGGGAGGGAGCAGTACTTC	CASSLETGREQYF
.	TRBJ2-7	TRBV2	.	TGTGCCAGCAGTGACTTCTGGGCGAGTTACGAGCAGTACTTC	CASSDFWASYEQYF
TRBD2	TRBJ2-3	TRBV6-5	.	TGTGCCAGCAGTACTAGCGGGAGATACGATACGCAGTATTTT	CASSTSGRYDTQYF
TRBD2	TRBJ2-6	TRBV7-9	.	TGTGCCAGCAGCCCCCGACTAGCGGGATTTGGGGCCAACGTCCTGACTTTC	CASSPRLAGFGANVLTF
.	TRBJ2-1	TRBV19	.	TGTGCCAGTAGTATAAAGCTTCCAAATTCTTTTAGCTCCTACAATGAGCAGTTCTTC	CASSIKLPNSFSSYNEQFF
.	TRBJ1-4	TRBV19	.	TGTGCCAGTAGCATGGACACCCCGGGGAATGAAAAACTGTTTTTT	CASSMDTPGNEKLFF
.	TRBJ2-5	TRBV28	once	TGTGCCAGCAGTTTCAGCAGTGGGAGATCCCCGAACCTCGTCCAGTACTTC	CASSFSSGRSPNLVQYF
TRBD1	TRBJ2-7	TRBV5-1	.	TGCGCCAGCGGCACCGGGACAGGGTACGAGCAGTACTTC	CASGTGTGYEQYF
.	TRBJ1-4	TRBV7-8	once	TGTGCCAGCAGACGTTACTCAGGGGCTGAAAAACTGTTTTTT	CASRRYSGAEKLFF
.	TRBJ2-1	TRBV29-1	.	TGCAGCGTCGCCGAGGGCCTCTACAATGAGCAGTTCTTC	CSVAEGLYNEQFF
.	TRBJ1-5	TRBV7-9	.	TGTGCCAGCAGCTTAGAGTCTAGCAATCAGCCCCAGCATTTT	CASSLESSNQPQHF
TRBD1	TRBJ1-5	TRBV7-9	.	TGTGCCAGCAGCCAGGGGGATCGACAGCCCCAGCATTTT	CASSQGDRQPQHF
.	TRBJ1-5	TRBV5-1	.	TGCGCCAACGCATCCACGGATCAGCCCCAGCATTTT	CANASTDQPQHF
.	TRBJ2-5	TRBV7-3	.	TGTGCCAGCAGCTTAAGGGGACAACAAGAGACCCAGTACTTC	CASSLRGQQETQYF
.	TRBJ2-2	TRBV9	.	TGTGCCAGCAGCGTAGGAGGGGGTAGGTGGACCGGGGAGCTGTTTTTT	CASSVGGGRWTGELFF
.	TRBJ2-3	TRBV10-3	.	TGTGCCATCAGTGAGTTTGGCGGAGGGGTCACAGATACGCAGTATTTT	CAISEFGGGVTDTQYF
.	TRBJ1-5	TRBV28	few	TGTGCCAGCAGTTCGCGTAACCTCGGCGGGCAGCCCCAGCATTTT	CASSSRNLGGQPQHF
.	TRBJ2-7	TRBV12-5	.	TGTGCTAGTGGTCCGCCCCAAGCCTACGAGCAGTACTTC	CASGPPQAYEQYF
TRBD2	TRBJ2-1	TRBV29-1	.	TGCAGCGTCCTGACTAGCGGGAGGGGTGGGCAGTTCTTC	CSVLTSGRGGQFF
TRBD2	TRBJ2-1	TRBV2	.	TGTGCCAGCCGTGGACTAGCGGCTTCAAATGAGCAGTTCTTC	CASRGLAASNEQFF
.	TRBJ1-1	TRBV9	.	TGTGCCAGCAGCGTAGTTGGGGGCCTGGCTGAAGCTTTCTTT	CASSVVGGLAEAFF
.	TRBJ2-2	TRBV18	.	TGTGCCAGCTCACCAGTATCCGGCTTCGGGGAGCTGTTTTTT	CASSPVSGFGELFF
.	TRBJ2-2	TRBV2	.	TGTGCCAGCAGTGAAATTGGGGGCGCCGGGGAGCTGTTTTTT	CASSEIGGAGELFF
.	TRBJ2-2	TRBV28	once	TGTGCCAGCACCGAAGGGGGGGGGATCACCGGGGAGCTGTTTTTT	CASTEGGGITGELFF
.	TRBJ1-1	TRBV27	.	TGTGCCAGCAGTTTAAGGCAGCACACTGAAGCTTTCTTT	CASSLRQHTEAFF
TRBD1	TRBJ1-2	TRBV5-4	.	TGTGCCAGCAGCTTGACAGGGGCCCTAAACTATGGCTACACCTTC	CASSLTGALNYGYTF
.	TRBJ2-7	TRBV2	once	TGTGCCAGCAGTCAGGGCCAAACGATCTACGAGCAGTACTTC	CASSQGQTIYEQYF
.	TRBJ1-5	TRBV6-5	.	TGTGCCAGCAGTTGGGGACCGAGCAATCAGCCCCAGCATTTT	CASSWGPSNQPQHF
.	TRBJ1-2	TRBV19	.	TGTGCCAGTAGTCCCGAGTGGAGGACCCATAACTATGGCTACACCTTC	CASSPEWRTHNYGYTF
.	TRBJ1-5	TRBV7-3	.	TGTGCCAGCAGCCGAGAGGGTAGCAATCAGCCCCAGCATTTT	CASSREGSNQPQHF
.	TRBJ1-5	TRBV25-1	.	TGTGCCAGCAGTGTAGCGGGGGGTTCGAATCAGCCCCAGCATTTT	CASSVAGGSNQPQHF
.	TRBJ2-6	TRBV14	.	TGTGCCAGCGGCGCTGGGGCCAACGTCCTGACTTTC	CASGAGANVLTF
.	TRBJ2-3	TRBV2	.	TGTGCCAGCAGTGATCTGGTCCGCACAGATACGCAGTATTTT	CASSDLVRTDTQYF
.	TRBJ1-1	TRBV15	.	TGTGCCACCAGCAGAGGGGCCAGCCCAGACACTGAAGCTTTCTTT	CATSRGASPDTEAFF
TRBD2	TRBJ2-3	TRBV9	.	TGTGCCAGCAGCGTTATAGCGGGGAGCACAGATACGCAGTATTTT	CASSVIAGSTDTQYF
.	TRBJ2-3	TRBV6-5	few	TGTGCCAGCAGTTTCTCGGGGGATACGCAGTATTTT	CASSFSGDTQYF
.	TRBJ1-1	TRBV29-1	.	TGCAGCGTTTCGGCAGGGTTGGGAACTGAAGCTTTCTTT	CSVSAGLGTEAFF
.	TRBJ2-1	TRBV18	.	TGTGCCAGCTCCGCTGTGGGAGGCTACAATGAGCAGTTCTTC	CASSAVGGYNEQFF
.	TRBJ1-4	TRBV29-1	.	TGCAGCGTTGCAGCAACTAATGAAAAACTGTTTTTT	CSVAATNEKLFF
.	TRBJ2-3	TRBV9	few	TGTGCCAGCAGCGTAGGGTTAGAGATGACAGATACGCAGTATTTT	CASSVGLEMTDTQYF
.	TRBJ1-1	TRBV2	few	TGTGCCAGCAGCAAAGGTACAGGGGAAGCTTTCTTT	CASSKGTGEAFF